This section outlines one T cell receptor (beta chain) sequence together with its context. Antigen specificity is unknown. This sample was taken from a study of blood T cells in healthy people across ages. The use of a sample-barcoded 5' primer and a J-beta primer mix characterized a second PCR of about 7 to 12 cycles. TCRdb reprocessed the 5' RACE reads via MiXCR and lists one record per CDR3 protein. This table holds about 1.7 million distinct CDR3 sequences, over 25% found once. Findings of the study overall: Strongly correlated with naive T cell percentage was TCR beta diversity.

The V and J ends lost 0 bases and 4 bases respectively, with 11 bases between them. Germline V gene lookup returns CDR1 SGDLS and CDR2 YYNGEE. The CDR3 is made up of 15 amino acids. Collection of around 9.3 milliliters of peripheral blood was performed for each donor. The rearrangement joins TRBV9 to TRBJ1-5; D ambiguous. The sample consisted of blood. The clonotype originates from a woman in her 30s in good health. In nucleotides, the CDR3 is TGTGCCAGCAGCGTAGACGGGGAGAGAAATCAGCCCCAGCATTTT. Encoded protein: CASSVDGERNQPQHF.